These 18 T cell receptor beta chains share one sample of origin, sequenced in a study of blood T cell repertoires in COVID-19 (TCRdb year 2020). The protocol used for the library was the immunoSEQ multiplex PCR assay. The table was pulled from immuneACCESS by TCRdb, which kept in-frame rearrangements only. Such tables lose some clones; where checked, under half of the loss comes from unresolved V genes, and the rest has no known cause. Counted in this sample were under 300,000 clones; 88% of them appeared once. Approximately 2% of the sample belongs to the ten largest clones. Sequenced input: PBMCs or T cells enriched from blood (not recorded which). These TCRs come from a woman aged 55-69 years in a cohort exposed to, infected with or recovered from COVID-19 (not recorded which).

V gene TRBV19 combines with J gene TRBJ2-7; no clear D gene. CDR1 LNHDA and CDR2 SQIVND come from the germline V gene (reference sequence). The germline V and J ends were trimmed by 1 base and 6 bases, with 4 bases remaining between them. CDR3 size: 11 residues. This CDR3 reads CASSIGGEQYF. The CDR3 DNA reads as TGTGCCAGTAGTATAGGAGGCGAGCAGTACTTC. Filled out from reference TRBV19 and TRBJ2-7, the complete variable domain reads DGGITQSPKYLFRKEGQNVTLSCEQNLNHDAMYWYRQDPGQGLRLIYYSQIVNDFQKGDIAEGYSVSREKKESFPLTVTSAQKNPTAFYLCASSIGGEQYFGPGTRLTVT.

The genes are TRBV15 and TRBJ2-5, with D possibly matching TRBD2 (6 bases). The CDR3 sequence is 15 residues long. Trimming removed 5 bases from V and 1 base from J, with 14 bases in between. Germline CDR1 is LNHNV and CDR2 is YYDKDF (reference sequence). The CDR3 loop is CATSPPGGPQETQYF. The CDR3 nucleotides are TGTGCCACCAGCCCACCCGGGGGTCCCCAAGAGACCCAGTACTTC.

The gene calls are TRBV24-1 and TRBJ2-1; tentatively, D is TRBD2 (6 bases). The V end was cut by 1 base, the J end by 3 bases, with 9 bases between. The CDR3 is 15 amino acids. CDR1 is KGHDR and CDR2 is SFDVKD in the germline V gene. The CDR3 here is CATSDFTSFYNEQFF. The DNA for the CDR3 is TGTGCCACCAGTGATTTTACTAGCTTCTACAATGAGCAGTTCTTC.

Here the CDR3 reads CASRKGTENTGELFF. CDR3 nucleotides: TGTGCCAGCAGGAAAGGGACAGAGAACACCGGGGAGCTGTTTTTT. The J gene is TRBJ2-2, the V gene TRBV27; 7 bases are shared with TRBD1. The germline V gene encodes CDR1 MNHEY and CDR2 SMNVEV (reference sequence). J lost 1 base, V lost 6 bases, and 5 bases had no gene match. CDR3 length: 15 amino acids.

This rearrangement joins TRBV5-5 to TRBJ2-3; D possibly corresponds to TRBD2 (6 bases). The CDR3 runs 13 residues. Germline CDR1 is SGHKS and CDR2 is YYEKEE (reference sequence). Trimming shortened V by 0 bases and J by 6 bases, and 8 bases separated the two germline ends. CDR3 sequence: CASSLASVDTQYF. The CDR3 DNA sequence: TGTGCCAGCAGCTTGGCTAGCGTCGATACGCAGTATTTT.

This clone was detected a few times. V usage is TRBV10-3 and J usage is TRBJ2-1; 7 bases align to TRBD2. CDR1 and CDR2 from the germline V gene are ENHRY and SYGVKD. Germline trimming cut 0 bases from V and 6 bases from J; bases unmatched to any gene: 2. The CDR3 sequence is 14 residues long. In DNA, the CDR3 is TGTGCCATCAGTGAGTCTCAGCGGGGCAATGAGCAGTTCTTC. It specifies CAISESQRGNEQFF.

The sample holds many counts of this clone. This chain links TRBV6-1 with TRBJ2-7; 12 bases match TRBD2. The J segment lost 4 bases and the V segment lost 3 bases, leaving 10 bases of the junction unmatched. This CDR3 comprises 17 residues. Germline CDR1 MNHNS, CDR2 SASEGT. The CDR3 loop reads CASSEVLAGGPWYEQYF. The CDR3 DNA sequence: TGTGCCAGCAGTGAGGTCCTAGCGGGAGGGCCGTGGTACGAGCAGTACTTC.

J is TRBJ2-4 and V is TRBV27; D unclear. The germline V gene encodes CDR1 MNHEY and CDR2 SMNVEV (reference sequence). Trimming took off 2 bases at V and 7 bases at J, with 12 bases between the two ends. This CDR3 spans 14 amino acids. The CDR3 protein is CASSLRGFSNIQYF. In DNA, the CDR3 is TGTGCCAGCAGTTTACGTGGCTTCTCCAACATTCAGTACTTC.

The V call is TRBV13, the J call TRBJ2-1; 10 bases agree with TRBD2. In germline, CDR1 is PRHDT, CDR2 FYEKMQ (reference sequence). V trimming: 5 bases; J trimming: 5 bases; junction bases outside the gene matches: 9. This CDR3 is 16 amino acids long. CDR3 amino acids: CASSPTTSGENNEQFF. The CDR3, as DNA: TGTGCCAGCAGCCCTACTACTAGCGGGGAAAACAATGAGCAGTTCTTC.

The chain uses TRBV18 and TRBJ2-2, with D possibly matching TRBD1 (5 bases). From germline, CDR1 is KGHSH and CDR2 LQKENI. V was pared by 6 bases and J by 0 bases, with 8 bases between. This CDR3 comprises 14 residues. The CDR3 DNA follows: TGTGCCAGCTCTCCGGACACGAACACCGGGGAGCTGTTTTTT. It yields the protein CASSPDTNTGELFF.

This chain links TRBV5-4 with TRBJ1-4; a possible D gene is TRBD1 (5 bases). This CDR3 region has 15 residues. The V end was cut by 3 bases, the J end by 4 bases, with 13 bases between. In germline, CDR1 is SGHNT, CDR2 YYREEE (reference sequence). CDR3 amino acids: CASSSYRQNNEKLFF. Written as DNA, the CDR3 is TGTGCCAGCAGCTCCTACCGACAGAATAATGAAAAACTGTTTTTT.

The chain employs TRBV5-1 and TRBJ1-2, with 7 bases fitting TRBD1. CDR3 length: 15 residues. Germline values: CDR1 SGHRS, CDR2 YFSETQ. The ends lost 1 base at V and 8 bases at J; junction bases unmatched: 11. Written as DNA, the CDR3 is TGCGCCAGCAGCTTGCTTCAGGGGGGAAGAGCCGGCTACACCTTC. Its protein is CASSLLQGGRAGYTF.

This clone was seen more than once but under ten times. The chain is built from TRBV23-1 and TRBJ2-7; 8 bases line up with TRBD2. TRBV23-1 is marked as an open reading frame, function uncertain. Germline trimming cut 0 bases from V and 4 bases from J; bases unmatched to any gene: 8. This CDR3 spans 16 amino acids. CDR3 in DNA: TGCGCCAGCAGTCAATCTGGGCGGGAGGTAGTATACGAGCAGTACTTC. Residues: CASSQSGREVVYEQYF.

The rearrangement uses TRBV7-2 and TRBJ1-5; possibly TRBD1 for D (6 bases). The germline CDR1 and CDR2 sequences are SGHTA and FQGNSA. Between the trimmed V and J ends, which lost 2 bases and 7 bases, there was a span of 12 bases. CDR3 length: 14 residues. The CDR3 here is CASSLYPGAQPQHF. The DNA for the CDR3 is TGTGCCAGCAGCTTATACCCAGGGGCCCAGCCCCAGCATTTT.

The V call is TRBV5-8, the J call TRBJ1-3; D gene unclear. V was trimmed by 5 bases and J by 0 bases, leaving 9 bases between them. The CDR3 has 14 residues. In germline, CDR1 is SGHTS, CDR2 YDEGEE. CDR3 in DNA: TGTGCCAGCAGTCGACAAATCTCTGGAAACACCATATATTTT. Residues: CASSRQISGNTIYF.

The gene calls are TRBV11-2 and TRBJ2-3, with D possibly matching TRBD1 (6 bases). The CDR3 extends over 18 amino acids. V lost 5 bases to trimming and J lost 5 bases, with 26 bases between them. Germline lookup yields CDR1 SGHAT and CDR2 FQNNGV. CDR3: CASSLGPLRGGLRDTQYF. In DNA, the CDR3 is TGTGCCAGCAGCCTGGGTCCCCTCCGAGGGGGTTTGAGAGATACGCAGTATTTT.

Here the CDR3 reads CASSPYGGSSYNSPLHF. CDR3 DNA: TGTGCCAGCAGTCCGTACGGTGGTAGCTCCTATAATTCACCCCTCCACTTT. The chain employs TRBV27 and TRBJ1-6, with D unresolved. This CDR3 comprises 17 residues. Germline V CDR1 and CDR2: MNHEY, SMNVEV (reference sequence). Trimming took off 5 bases at V and 0 bases at J, with 14 bases between the two ends.

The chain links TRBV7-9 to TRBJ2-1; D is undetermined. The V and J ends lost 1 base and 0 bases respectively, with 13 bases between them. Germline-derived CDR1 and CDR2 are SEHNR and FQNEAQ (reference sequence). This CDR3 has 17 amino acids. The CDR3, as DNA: TGTGCCAGCAGCTTAGGAACCTGGTCGAGCTCCTACAATGAGCAGTTCTTC. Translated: CASSLGTWSSSYNEQFF.